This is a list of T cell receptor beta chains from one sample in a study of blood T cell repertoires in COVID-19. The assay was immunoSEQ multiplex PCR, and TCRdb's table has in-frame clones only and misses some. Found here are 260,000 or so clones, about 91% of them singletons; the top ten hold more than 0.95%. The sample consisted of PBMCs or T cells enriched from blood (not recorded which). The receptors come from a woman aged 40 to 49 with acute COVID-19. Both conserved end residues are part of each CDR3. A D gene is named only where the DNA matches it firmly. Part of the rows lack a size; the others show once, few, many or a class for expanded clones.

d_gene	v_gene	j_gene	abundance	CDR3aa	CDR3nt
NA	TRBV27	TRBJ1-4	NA	CASSSLTETNEKLFF	TGTGCCAGCAGTTCCCTGACAGAAACTAATGAAAAACTGTTTTTT
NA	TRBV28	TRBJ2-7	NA	CASRIWTDTYEQYF	TGTGCCAGCCGAATATGGACAGATACCTACGAGCAGTACTTC
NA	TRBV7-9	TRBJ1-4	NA	CASTESGSDEKLFF	TGTGCCAGCACCGAATCGGGGTCAGATGAAAAACTGTTTTTT
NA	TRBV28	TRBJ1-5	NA	CASSQGGESQPQHF	TGTGCCAGCAGTCAAGGGGGGGAGAGTCAGCCCCAGCATTTT
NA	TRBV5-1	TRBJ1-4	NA	CASSLGGLGAELFF	TGCGCCAGCAGCTTGGGTGGTCTGGGTGCGGAACTGTTTTTT
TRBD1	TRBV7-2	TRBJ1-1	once	CASRRTGGGVAFF	TGTGCCAGCAGAAGGACAGGGGGCGGGGTAGCTTTCTTT
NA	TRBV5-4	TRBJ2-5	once	CASSPRSSSPQYF	TGTGCCAGCAGCCCCCGAAGTTCAAGCCCCCAGTACTTC
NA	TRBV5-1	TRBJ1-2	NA	CASSLMRDPPWNGYTF	TGCGCCAGCAGCTTGATGAGGGATCCCCCCTGGAATGGCTACACCTTC
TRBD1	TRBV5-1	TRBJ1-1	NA	CASSRTRTGLNTEAFF	TGCGCCAGCAGCCGAACCCGGACAGGGCTGAACACTGAAGCTTTCTTT
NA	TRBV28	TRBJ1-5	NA	CASSSHYQHF	TGTGCCAGCAGTTCCCACTACCAGCATTTT
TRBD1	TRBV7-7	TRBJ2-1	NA	CASSSNRGQGLNEQFF	TGTGCTAGCAGCTCGAATAGGGGACAGGGGTTGAATGAGCAGTTCTTC
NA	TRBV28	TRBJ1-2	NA	CASSFYGQGFNYGYTF	TGTGCCAGCAGTTTCTATGGCCAGGGGTTTAACTATGGCTACACCTTC
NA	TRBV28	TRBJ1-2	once	CASSLQGYGYTF	TGTGCCAGCAGTCTTCAGGGTTATGGCTACACCTTC
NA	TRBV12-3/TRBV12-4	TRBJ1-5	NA	CASSFAVQPQHF	TGTGCCAGCAGTTTTGCGGTTCAGCCCCAGCATTTT
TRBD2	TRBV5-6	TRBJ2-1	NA	CASSFESGRRSYNEQFF	TGTGCCAGCAGCTTTGAGAGCGGGAGACGGTCCTACAATGAGCAGTTCTTC
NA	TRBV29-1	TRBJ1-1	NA	CSVEWGGTTEAFF	TGCAGCGTTGAATGGGGGGGGACCACTGAAGCTTTCTTT
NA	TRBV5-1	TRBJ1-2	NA	CASSLYTGSGYTF	TGCGCCAGCAGCTTGTATACAGGGAGCGGCTACACCTTC
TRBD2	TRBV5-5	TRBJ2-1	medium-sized	CASSWMGGSDNEQFF	TGTGCCAGCAGCTGGATGGGCGGGAGCGACAATGAGCAGTTCTTC
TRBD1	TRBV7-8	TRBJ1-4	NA	CASSLVALGQGGWREKLFF	TGTGCCAGCAGCTTAGTAGCTTTGGGACAGGGGGGATGGAGGGAAAAACTGTTTTTT
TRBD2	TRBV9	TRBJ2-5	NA	CASSGRLIAGVRETQYF	TGTGCCAGCAGCGGAAGACTTATAGCGGGAGTGAGGGAGACCCAGTACTTC
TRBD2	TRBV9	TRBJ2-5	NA	CASSAGLEIETQYF	TGTGCCAGCAGCGCCGGACTAGAGATAGAGACCCAGTACTTC
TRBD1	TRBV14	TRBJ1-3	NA	CASSLDRAGNTIYF	TGTGCCAGCAGCCTCGACAGGGCTGGAAACACCATATATTTT
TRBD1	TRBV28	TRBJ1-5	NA	CASTSGQAPYSNQPQHF	TGTGCCAGCACCAGTGGACAGGCCCCTTATAGCAATCAGCCCCAGCATTTT
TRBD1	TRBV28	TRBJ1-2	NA	CASSLADRGYGYTF	TGTGCCAGCAGTTTGGCGGACAGGGGGTATGGCTACACCTTC
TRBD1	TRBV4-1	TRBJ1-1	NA	CASSQERMRTGGRTEAFF	TGCGCCAGCAGCCAAGAAAGGATGAGGACAGGGGGCAGGACTGAAGCTTTCTTT
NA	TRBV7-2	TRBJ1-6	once	CASSLVKEPVNSPLHF	TGTGCCAGCAGCTTAGTTAAGGAGCCGGTAAATTCACCCCTCCACTTT
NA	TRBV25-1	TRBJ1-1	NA	CASTPGGSNTEAFF	TGTGCCAGCACCCCGGGAGGTTCGAACACTGAAGCTTTCTTT
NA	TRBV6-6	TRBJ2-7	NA	CASSYSRAANEQYF	TGTGCCAGCAGTTACTCGAGGGCAGCCAACGAGCAGTACTTC
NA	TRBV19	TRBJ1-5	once	CASSPMEGTRQPQHF	TGTGCCAGTAGTCCAATGGAGGGGACGCGTCAGCCCCAGCATTTT
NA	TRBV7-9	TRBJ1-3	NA	CASSPPGTPQNTIYF	TGTGCCAGCAGCCCGCCCGGGACACCTCAAAACACCATATATTTT
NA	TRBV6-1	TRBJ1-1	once	CASSEYEGTEAFF	TGTGCCAGCAGTGAATACGAGGGTACTGAAGCTTTCTTT
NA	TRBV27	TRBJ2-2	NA	CASSPLNLGSGELFF	TGTGCCAGCAGTCCCTTAAATCTAGGTTCCGGGGAGCTGTTTTTT
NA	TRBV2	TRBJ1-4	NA	CASMVGRQSGEKLFF	TGTGCCAGCATGGTAGGGCGCCAAAGCGGTGAAAAACTGTTTTTT
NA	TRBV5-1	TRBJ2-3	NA	CASSGIGGSTDTQYF	TGCGCCAGCAGCGGTATAGGGGGAAGTACAGATACGCAGTATTTT